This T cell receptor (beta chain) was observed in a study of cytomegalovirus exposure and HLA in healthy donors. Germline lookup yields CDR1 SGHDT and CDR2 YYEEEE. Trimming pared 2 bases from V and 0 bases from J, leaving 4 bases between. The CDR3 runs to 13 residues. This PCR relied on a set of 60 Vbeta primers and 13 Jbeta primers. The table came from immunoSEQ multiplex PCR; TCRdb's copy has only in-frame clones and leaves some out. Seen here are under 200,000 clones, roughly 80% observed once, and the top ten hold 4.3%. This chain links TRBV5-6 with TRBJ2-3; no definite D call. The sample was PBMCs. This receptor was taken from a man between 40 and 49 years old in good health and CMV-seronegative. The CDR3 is CASSLSSTDTQYF. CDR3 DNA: TGTGCCAGCAGCTTATCTAGCACAGATACGCAGTATTTT.